This T cell receptor beta chain was captured by sequencing in a study of radiotherapy plus CTLA-4 blockade in lung cancer. As for the study in general: Objective responses were documented in about 18% of patients, with disease control in 31%.

Broader study findings: Increased serum interferon-beta after radiation also reportedly predicted response strongly. Blood TCR clones of tumor origin expanded after radiotherapy plus ipilimumab.

Patients in the study, people with chemo-refractory metastatic non-small-cell lung cancer, received focal radiation plus ipilimumab CTLA-4 blockade. This clone was observed a single time. Its antigen is currently unknown. Only in-frame clones appear in the TCRdb table, and some are missing; sequencing was by immunoSEQ multiplex PCR. Of about 49,000 clones in the sample, 76% are singletons; the top ten hold approximately 10%. The TCR sequence derives from a human donor with non-small cell lung cancer who had stable disease on radiotherapy plus ipilimumab. This specimen consisted of peripheral blood, obtained from a patient treated with radiotherapy plus ipilimumab.

In DNA form, the CDR3 reads TGTGCCAGCAGCATCCAACAGGGGGCGATTACTGAAGCTTTCTTT. It encodes CASSIQQGAITEAFF. The V gene is TRBV7-6, the J gene TRBJ1-1; 9 bases align to TRBD1. The trim removed 5 bases at V and 5 bases at J, leaving 9 bases unmatched. The CDR3 runs to 15 residues. CDR1 SGHVS and CDR2 FNYEAQ come from the germline V gene.